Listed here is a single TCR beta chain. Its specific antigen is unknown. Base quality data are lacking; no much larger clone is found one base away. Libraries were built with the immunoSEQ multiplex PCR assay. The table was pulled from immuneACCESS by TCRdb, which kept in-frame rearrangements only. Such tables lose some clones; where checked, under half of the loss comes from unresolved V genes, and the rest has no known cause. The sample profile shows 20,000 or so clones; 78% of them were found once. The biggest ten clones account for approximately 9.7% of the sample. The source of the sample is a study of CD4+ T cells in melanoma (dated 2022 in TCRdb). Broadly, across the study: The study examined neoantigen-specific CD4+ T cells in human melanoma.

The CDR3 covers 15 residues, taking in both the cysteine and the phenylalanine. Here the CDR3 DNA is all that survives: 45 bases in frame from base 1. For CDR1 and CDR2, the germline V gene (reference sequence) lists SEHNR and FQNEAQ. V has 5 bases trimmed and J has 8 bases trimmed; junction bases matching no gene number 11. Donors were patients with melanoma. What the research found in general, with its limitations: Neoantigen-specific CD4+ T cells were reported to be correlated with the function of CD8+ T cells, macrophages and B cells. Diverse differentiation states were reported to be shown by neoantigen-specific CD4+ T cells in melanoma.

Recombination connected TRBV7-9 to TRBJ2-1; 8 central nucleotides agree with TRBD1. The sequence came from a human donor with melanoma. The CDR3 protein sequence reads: CASSLGQGAIDEQFF. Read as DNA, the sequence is TGTGCCAGCAGCCTGGGTCAGGGGGCGATCGATGAGCAGTTCTTC.